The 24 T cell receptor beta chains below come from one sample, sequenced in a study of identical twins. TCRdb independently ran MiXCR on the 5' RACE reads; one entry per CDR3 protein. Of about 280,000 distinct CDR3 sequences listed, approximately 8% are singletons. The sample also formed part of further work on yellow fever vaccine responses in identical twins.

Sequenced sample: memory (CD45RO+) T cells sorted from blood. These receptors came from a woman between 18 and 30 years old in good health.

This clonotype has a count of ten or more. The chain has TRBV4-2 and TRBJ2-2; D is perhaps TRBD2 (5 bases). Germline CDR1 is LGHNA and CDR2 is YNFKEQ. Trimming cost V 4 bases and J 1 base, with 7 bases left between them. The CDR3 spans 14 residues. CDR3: CASSRELNTGELFF. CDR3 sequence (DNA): TGTGCCAGCAGCCGGGAGCTGAACACCGGGGAGCTGTTTTTT.

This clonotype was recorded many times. CDR3 protein: CASRPTSGQETQYF. CDR3 sequence (DNA): TGTGCCAGCAGGCCGACTAGCGGGCAAGAGACCCAGTACTTC. This chain links TRBV7-8 with TRBJ2-5, with 10 bases fitting TRBD2. CDR3 size: 14 residues. Germline assignment: CDR1 SGHVS and CDR2 FQNEAQ. The J segment lost 2 bases and the V segment lost 6 bases, leaving 3 bases of the junction unmatched.

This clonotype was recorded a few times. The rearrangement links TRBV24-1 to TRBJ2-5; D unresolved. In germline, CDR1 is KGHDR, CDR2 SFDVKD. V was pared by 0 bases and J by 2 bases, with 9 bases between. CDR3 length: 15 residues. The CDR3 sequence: CATSDLFSGQETQYF. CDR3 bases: TGTGCCACCAGTGATTTGTTTTCCGGGCAAGAGACCCAGTACTTC.

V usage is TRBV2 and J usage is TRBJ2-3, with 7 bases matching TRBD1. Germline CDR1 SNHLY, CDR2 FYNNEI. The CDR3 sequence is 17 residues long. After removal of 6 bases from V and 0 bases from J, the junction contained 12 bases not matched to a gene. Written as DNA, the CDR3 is TGTGCCAGCAGGGAATGGACAGGATGGAGGAGCACAGATACGCAGTATTTT. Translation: CASREWTGWRSTDTQYF.

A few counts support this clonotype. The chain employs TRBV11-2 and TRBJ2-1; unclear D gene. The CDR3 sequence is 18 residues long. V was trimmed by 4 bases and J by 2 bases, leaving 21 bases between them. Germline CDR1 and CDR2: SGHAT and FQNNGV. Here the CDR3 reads CASSSGLIGRRTYNEQFF. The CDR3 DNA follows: TGTGCCAGCAGCTCCGGCCTCATCGGCCGCCGGACCTACAATGAGCAGTTCTTC.

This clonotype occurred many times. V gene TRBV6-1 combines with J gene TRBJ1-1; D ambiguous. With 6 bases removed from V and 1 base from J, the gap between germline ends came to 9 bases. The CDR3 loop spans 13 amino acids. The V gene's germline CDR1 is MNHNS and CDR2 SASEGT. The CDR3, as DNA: TGTGCCAGCAGCTTGAAGCGGAACACTGAAGCTTTCTTT. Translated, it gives CASSLKRNTEAFF.

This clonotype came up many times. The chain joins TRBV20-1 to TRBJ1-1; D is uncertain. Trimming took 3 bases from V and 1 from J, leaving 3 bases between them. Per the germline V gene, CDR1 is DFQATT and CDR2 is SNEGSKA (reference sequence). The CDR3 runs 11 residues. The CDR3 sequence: CSASKNTEAFF. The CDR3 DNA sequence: TGCAGTGCTAGTAAGAACACTGAAGCTTTCTTT.

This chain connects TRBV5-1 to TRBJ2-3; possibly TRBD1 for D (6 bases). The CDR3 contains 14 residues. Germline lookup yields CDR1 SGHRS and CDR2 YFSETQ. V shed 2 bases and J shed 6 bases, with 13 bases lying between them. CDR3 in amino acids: CASSFKQGTDTQYF. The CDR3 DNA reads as TGCGCCAGCAGCTTTAAACAGGGTACGGATACGCAGTATTTT.

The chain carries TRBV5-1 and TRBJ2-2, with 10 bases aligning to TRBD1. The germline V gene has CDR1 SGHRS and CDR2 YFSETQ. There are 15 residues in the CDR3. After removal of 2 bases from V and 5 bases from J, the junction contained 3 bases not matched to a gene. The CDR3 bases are TGCGCCAGCAGCTTCCGGGACAGGGGAACCGGGGAGCTGTTTTTT. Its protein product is CASSFRDRGTGELFF.

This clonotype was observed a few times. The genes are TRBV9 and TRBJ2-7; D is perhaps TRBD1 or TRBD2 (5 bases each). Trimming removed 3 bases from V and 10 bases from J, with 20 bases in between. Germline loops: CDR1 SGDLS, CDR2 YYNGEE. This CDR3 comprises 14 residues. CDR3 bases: TGTGCCAGCAGCGCCGGGACCTCCTGGGGAGAACAGTACTTC. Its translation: CASSAGTSWGEQYF.

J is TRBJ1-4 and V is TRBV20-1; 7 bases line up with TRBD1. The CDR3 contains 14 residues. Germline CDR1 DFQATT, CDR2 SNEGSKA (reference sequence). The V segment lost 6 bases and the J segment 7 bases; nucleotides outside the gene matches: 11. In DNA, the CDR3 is TGCAGTGCGGGCGGGACAGAAATCCCTGAAAAACTGTTTTTT. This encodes CSAGGTEIPEKLFF.

This CDR3 reads CASSYQPPGLTAGTGELFF. CDR3 in DNA: TGCGCCAGCAGCTACCAACCCCCGGGACTAACGGCGGGGACCGGGGAGCTGTTTTTT. This chain joins TRBV5-1 and TRBJ2-2; TRBD2 matches 7 bases. CDR1 and CDR2 from the germline V gene are SGHRS and YFSETQ. V gave up 3 bases and J gave up 5 bases; unmatched junction bases: 19. The CDR3 loop spans 19 amino acids.

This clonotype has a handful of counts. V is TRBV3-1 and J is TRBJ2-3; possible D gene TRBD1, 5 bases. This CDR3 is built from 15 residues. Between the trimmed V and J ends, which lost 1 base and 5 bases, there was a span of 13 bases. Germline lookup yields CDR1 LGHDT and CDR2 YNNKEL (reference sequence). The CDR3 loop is CASSQVRTPGDTQYF. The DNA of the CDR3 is TGTGCCAGCAGCCAAGTTAGGACACCGGGAGATACGCAGTATTTT.

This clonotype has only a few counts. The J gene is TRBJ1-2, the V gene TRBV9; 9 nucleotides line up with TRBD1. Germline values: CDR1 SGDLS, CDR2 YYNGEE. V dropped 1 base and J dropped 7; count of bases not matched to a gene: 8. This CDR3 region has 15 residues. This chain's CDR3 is CASSVTGQGSRGYTF. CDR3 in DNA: TGTGCCAGCAGCGTAACGGGACAGGGTAGCCGTGGCTACACCTTC.

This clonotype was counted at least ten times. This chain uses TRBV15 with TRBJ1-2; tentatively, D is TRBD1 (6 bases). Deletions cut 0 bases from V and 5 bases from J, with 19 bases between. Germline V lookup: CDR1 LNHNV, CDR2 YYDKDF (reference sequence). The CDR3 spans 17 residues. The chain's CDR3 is CATSRDLMGGAGYGYTF. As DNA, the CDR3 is TGTGCCACCAGCAGAGATCTTATGGGGGGCGCGGGATATGGCTACACCTTC.

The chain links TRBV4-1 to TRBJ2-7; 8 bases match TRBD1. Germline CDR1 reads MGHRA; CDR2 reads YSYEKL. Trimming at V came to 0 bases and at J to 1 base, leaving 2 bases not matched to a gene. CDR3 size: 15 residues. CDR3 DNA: TGCGCCAGCAGCCAAGACAGGGGGCGGTCCTACGAGCAGTACTTC. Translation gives CASSQDRGRSYEQYF.

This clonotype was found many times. The CDR3 reads CASSPRYQETQYF. The CDR3 DNA sequence: TGTGCCAGCAGCCCGAGGTACCAAGAGACCCAGTACTTC. The V gene is TRBV7-2, the J gene TRBJ2-5; D not resolved. Germline V gives CDR1 SGHTA, CDR2 FQGNSA. The CDR3 has 13 residues. V was clipped by 5 bases and J by 0 bases, with 7 bases between them.

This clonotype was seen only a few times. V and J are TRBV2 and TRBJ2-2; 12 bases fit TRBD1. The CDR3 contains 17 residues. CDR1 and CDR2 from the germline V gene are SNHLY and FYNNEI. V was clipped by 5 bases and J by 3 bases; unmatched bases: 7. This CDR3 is CASSLGTGGLYTGELFF. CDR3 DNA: TGTGCCAGCAGTCTAGGGACAGGGGGCTTGTACACCGGGGAGCTGTTTTTT.

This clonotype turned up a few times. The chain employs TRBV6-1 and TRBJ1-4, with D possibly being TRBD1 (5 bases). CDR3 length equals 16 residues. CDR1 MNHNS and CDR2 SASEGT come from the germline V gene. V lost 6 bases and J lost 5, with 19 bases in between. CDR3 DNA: TGTGCCAGCAGGGGACTCTCCCGAAGCAAAAATGAAAAACTGTTTTTT. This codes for CASRGLSRSKNEKLFF.

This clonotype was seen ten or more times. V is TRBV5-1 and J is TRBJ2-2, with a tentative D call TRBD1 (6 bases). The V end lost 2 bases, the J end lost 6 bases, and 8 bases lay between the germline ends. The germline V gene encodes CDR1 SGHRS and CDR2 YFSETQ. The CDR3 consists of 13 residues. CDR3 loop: CASSFQGSGELFF. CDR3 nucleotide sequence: TGCGCCAGCAGCTTCCAGGGGTCCGGGGAGCTGTTTTTT.

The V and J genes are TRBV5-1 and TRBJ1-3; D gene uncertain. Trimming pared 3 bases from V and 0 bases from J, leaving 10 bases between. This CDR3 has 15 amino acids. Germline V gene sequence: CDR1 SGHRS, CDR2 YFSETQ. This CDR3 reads CASSSDFSSGNTIYF. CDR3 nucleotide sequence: TGCGCCAGCAGCTCGGACTTTTCCTCTGGAAACACCATATATTTT.

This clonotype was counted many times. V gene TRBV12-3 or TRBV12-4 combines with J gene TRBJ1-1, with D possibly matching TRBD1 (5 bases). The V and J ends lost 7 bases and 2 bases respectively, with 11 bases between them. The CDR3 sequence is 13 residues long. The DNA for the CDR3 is TGTGCCAGCACCCTCCAGGGTAACACTGAAGCTTTCTTT. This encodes CASTLQGNTEAFF.

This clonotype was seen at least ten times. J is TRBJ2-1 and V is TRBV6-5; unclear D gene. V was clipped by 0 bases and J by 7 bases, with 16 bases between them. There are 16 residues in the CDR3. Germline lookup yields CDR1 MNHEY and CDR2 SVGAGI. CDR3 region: CASSYSIGIGRNEQFF. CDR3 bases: TGTGCCAGCAGTTACTCGATAGGTATTGGTCGAAATGAGCAGTTCTTC.

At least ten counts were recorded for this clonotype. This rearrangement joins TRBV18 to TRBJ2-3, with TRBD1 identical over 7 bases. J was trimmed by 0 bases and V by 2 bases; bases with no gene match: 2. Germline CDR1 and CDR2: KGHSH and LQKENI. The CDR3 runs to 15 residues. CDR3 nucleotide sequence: TGTGCCAGCTCACCAGACAGGGCGAGCACAGATACGCAGTATTTT. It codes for CASSPDRASTDTQYF. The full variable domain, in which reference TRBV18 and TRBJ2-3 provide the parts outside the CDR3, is NAGVMQNPRHLVRRRGQEARLRCSPMKGHSHVYWYRQLPEEGLKFMVYLQKENIIDESGMPKERFSAEFPKEGPSILRIQQVVRGDSAAYFCASSPDRASTDTQYFGPGTRLTVL.